Here is one T cell receptor beta chain with its context. V was clipped by 2 bases and J by 7 bases, with 17 bases between them. The germline gives CDR1 MDHEN, CDR2 SYDVKM. The length of the CDR3 is 15 residues. The record originates from a study of blood T cell repertoires in COVID-19. Study overall: COVID-19 samples collected from the United States, Italy and Spain covered acute and convalescent phases. In each case, the material was cDNA or gDNA derived from T cells, B-cell-depleted T cells, or PBMCs.

Sequencing used immunoSEQ multiplex PCR; TCRdb keeps in-frame clones, though not all of them. The sample has about 250,000 clones; less than 90% are singletons. The source material was PBMCs or T cells enriched from blood (not recorded which). V and J are TRBV28 and TRBJ1-2; tentatively, D is TRBD1 (6 bases). The TCR was taken from a woman aged 45-60 years who had recovered from COVID-19. Here the CDR3 reads CASSLSSRGPTGYTF. The CDR3 DNA is TGTGCCAGCAGTTTAAGCTCCAGGGGCCCTACTGGCTACACCTTC.